This T cell receptor beta chain originates from a study of blood T cell repertoires in COVID-19 (dated by TCRdb to 2020 to 2022). Broadly, across the study: The collaborator samples originated in the United States, Italy and Spain and spanned the acute and convalescent phases of COVID-19. The prospective study material was composed of cDNA or gDNA derived from T cells, B-cell-depleted T cells, or PBMCs. The dataset comprised deeply sampled blood TCRbeta repertoires from subjects exposed to, actively infected with, or recovered from COVID-19. The repertoires were released in a freely available public database meant as a resource for research on the immune response to SARS-CoV-2. Samples came from the ongoing ImmuneRACE study (first 160 participants) plus 1,254 subjects from 6 global collaborators. The sample metadata nearly always contained a de-identified subject ID, COVID-19 status, age in years and sex. Where HLA class I and class II types were available, the types were taken from metadata supplied by the sample provider, not from assay-based typing. Overall study outcomes, separate from this receptor: How much clinical and demographic metadata was included differed by source and by participant, and the metadata was provided uncurated.

Reading from cysteine to phenylalanine, the CDR3 counts 12 amino acids. Just the 36-base CDR3 DNA is kept, in frame starting at base 1. CDR1 and CDR2, looked up from the germline V gene, are MNHEY and SVGAGI. V is clipped by 10 bases and J by 1 base, and the sequence between their germline boundaries is 10 bases long. Enrolling through a virtual design, the prospective study's participants ranged in age from roughly 18 to 90 years and lived across 24 United States geographic areas. To assign participants to cohorts, the prospective study relied on clinical history that participants themselves reported in a screening survey and a study questionnaire. In the prospective study, mobile phlebotomists collected whole blood, serum and a nasopharyngeal or oropharyngeal swab from each participant. Over a roughly 2-month period, participants in the prospective study had the option of providing additional blood draws and questionnaires. Before DNA extraction, blood samples from the prospective study were shipped at room temperature or frozen.

TCRbeta CDR3 regions were amplified from genomic DNA using the immunoSEQ Assay, a bias-controlled multiplex PCR. The authors' analysis ran thus. Nucleated cell counts per sample were estimated from amplification of reference gene primers within the assay. Sequence reads were collapsed and filtered to measure the absolute abundance of every unique TCRbeta CDR3 rearrangement. Productive Simpson clonality was computed per sample as the square root of Simpson's diversity index over productive rearrangements. TCRdb mirrors the immuneACCESS table, restricted to in-frame sequences. Some clones are absent from its copies; in checked studies, under half trace to an unresolved V gene, and the reason for the others is unknown. V and J calls and clone size are as listed in that table; D and trimming were resolved from the DNA. The sample yields about 200,000 clones; roughly 90% were counted once. Around 4% of the sample goes to the ten largest clones.

Worth noting for this clone: Its antigen is not yet known. No per-base quality is available; no much larger clone lies one base away.

Sample: PBMCs or T cells enriched from blood (not recorded which). Here the chain combines TRBV6-5 and TRBJ1-1, with TRBD1 as a weak D call on 6 bases. This clonotype was obtained from a woman in her twenties or thirties with acute COVID-19. Read as DNA, the sequence is TGTGCCATCACGGGACAGAACACTGAAGCTTTCTTT. Its protein reads: CAITGQNTEAFF.